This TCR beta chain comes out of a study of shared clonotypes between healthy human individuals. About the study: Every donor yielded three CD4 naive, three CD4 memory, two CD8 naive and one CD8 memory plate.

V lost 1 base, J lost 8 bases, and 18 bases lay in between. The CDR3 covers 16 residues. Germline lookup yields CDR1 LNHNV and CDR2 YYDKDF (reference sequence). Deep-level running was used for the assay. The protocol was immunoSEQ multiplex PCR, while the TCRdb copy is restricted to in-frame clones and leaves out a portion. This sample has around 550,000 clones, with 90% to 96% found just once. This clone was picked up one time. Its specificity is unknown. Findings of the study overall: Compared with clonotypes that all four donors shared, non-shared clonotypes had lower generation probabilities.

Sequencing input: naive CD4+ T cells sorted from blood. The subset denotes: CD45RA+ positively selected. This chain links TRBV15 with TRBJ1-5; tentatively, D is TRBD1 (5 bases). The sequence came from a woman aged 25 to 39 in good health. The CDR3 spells CATSRVYRWPREPQHF. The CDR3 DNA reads TGTGCCACCAGCAGAGTTTACAGGTGGCCTCGGGAGCCCCAGCATTTT.